This entry describes one T cell receptor (beta chain). As yet, its antigen is unknown. This sample stems from a study of T-cell reconstitution after alpha-beta-depleted transplantation in children. Unmatched junction bases numbered 9, after V lost 4 bases and J lost 7 bases. CDR3 length: 16 amino acids. Germline lookup yields CDR1 KGHDR and CDR2 SFDVKD. Study-wide points: Expanded graft clones, several hundred of them, were reportedly the source of alpha-beta T cells about two months after transplant. One year after transplant, T-cell counts and diversity came mostly from newly produced T cells.

Preparation of the TCRbeta library involved a method that used unique molecular identifiers. TCRdb analysed the PCR reads with MiXCR anew, one entry per CDR3 protein. The sample has around 580,000 distinct CDR3 sequences; over 20% are singletons. The receptor's source is a boy younger than two with Wiskott-Aldrich syndrome, due to receive a stem cell transplant. Specimen: PBMCs, collected before TCRalphabeta/CD19-depleted stem cell transplant. J is TRBJ2-1 and V is TRBV24-1; 10 bases are a match to TRBD1. CDR3 residues: CATSEGTGASGNEQFF. In nucleotides, the CDR3 is TGTGCCACCAGTGAAGGGACAGGGGCCAGTGGGAATGAGCAGTTCTTC.